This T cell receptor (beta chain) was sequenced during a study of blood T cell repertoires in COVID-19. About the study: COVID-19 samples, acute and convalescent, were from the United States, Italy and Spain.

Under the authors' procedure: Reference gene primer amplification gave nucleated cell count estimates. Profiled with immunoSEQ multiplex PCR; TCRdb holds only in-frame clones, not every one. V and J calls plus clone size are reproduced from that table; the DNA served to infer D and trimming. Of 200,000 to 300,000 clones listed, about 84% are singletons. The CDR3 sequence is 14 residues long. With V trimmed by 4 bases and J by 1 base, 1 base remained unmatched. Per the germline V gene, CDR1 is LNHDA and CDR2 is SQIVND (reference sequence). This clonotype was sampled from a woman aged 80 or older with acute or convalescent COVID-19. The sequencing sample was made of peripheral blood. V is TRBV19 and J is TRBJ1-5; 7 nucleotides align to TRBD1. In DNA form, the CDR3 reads TGTGCCAGTAGTAAGGGGGCGAGCAATCAGCCCCAGCATTTT. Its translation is CASSKGASNQPQHF.